This T cell receptor (beta chain) was profiled in a study of cytomegalovirus exposure and HLA in healthy donors (dated by TCRdb to about 2017). For context, the study as a whole: According to an earlier analysis of 587 of the donors, about 179 million T cells yielded approximately 120 million unique TCR beta sequences and about 300 Gb of sequence data. In a later analysis, previously published TCR beta repertoires from 550 to 700 donors were re-analyzed and high-resolution HLA genotyping was added so that TCR occurrence patterns could be studied. Genome-wide SNP genotypes for about 55% of the roughly 670 donors were used in a later genetic analysis, which treated that subset as a discovery cohort. Roughly 5 DR-DQ haplotypes were treated as single units for association and clustering because of strong linkage in the cohort. An early release that covered about 640 HLA-typed donors contained 300 to 350 gigabases of sequencing data and around 80 million unique TCR sequences. Of the approximately 400 genotyped donors, roughly 80% fell in the genetic ancestry cluster associated with self-reported Caucasian donors. Donor age, sex, ethnicity and CMV serostatus were collected together with the repertoire data. The later analysis used no new phenotypic data to find candidate immune exposures, relying instead on TCR beta sequences and their occurrence across donors. The T cell repertoires of under 750 subjects were profiled by immunosequencing and related to cytomegalovirus serostatus. Class I and class II HLA loci were covered by the typing at four-digit resolution. An earlier analysis of approximately 580 of the donors used high-throughput TCR beta sequencing to judge whether each TCR beta V gene segment behaved as functional or pseudogenic. The study was designed to test whether signatures of past pathogen exposure could be identified by cataloging public T cell receptors. The number of donors typed differed by locus, with roughly 620-640 for A, B, C, DRB1 and DQB1, 522 for DQA1, 600 to 610 for DPA1, and 400 to 490 for DPB1. The study combined high-throughput TCR immunosequencing, statistical association of individual TCRs with disease status, and machine learning to predict cytomegalovirus infection status. In addition to the first cohort of 500 to 850 subjects, a separate validation cohort of about 120 different subjects was used. Across some 400 genotyped donors of the cohort, an average of roughly 250,000 unique TCR beta nucleotide sequences per donor were sequenced, and 15% to 20% of those sequences were non-productive. Every discovery cohort repertoire had been produced on one sequencing platform. Broader findings and caveats from the paper: Strong co-occurrence of HLA alleles, especially DR and DQ, made assigning TCR associations to individual alleles difficult. Because HLA typing was unavailable for some donors at each locus, only the typed subset was used in association tests. According to a later analysis, most CMV-associated TCR beta chains appeared to be HLA-restricted, and the HLA associations seemed to be driven largely by CMV exposure. Sequencing depth was assumed to be roughly uniform across donors in the presence/absence analyses, though that assumption may not hold. In a later analysis, several top co-occurrence clusters were reported to appear linked to parvovirus B19, influenza, CMV and Epstein-Barr virus. In a later analysis, TCR association rates were found to vary across HLA loci, with the most associated TCRs seen for DRB1 alleles and the fewest for HLA-C alleles. Because the 87-base-pair reads could not distinguish some IMGT-functional V segments, including TRBV6-2 and TRBV6-3, those segments were excluded. Most TCR sequences were observed very rarely across donors, whereas some public TCRs were present in many individuals. Three of the identified cytomegalovirus-associated TCR beta chains were confirmed in vitro to be specific for cytomegalovirus antigens. A later analysis associated about 18,000 TCR beta sequences with specific HLA alleles at a false discovery rate of 0.05. An association between a missense DCLRE1C variant and V-gene and J-gene trimming of TCR beta chains was found in a later genetic analysis and replicated in an independent cohort. It was suggested by the authors that the approach could potentially be generalized to other disease states and immunological phenotypes. Because counts were too low, 15 to 20 rarely observed V segments, including chromosome 9 orphons, were left out of the earlier analysis of some 640 of the donors. Cytomegalovirus status was reported to be diagnosed by the classifier with high specificity and sensitivity in both the original and validation cohorts. Only TCR beta chains were sequenced in this cohort, and the absence of alpha or paired-chain data limited detectable features. A group of highly shared sequence variants was considered likely to be a technical artifact of the sequencing pipeline. Immune exposure information for the cohort was limited to CMV serostatus. Linkage disequilibrium might explain the correlated functional status among segregating V segments, but an unknown experimental factor could not be ruled out. A further reported finding was that TCR beta sequences accurately predicted the HLA-A and HLA-B alleles for most subjects in the first cohort. Compared with the approximately 670-donor mean, donors in an Asian-associated ancestry cluster had fewer N-insertions in productive TCRs, according to a later genetic analysis. Broadly in line with IMGT annotations, most TCR beta V segments showed up in productive rearrangements about 87% or about 30% of the time in an earlier analysis of 450 to 750 of the donors. A later analysis found that HLA-associated TCR beta chains were more clonally expanded and had lower generation probabilities than equally common non-associated chains. The study listed approximately 160 TCR beta chains as associated with cytomegalovirus.

Regarding this clone: The target of this receptor is not known. The record has no base qualities; no much larger clone is one base away.

Library prep was done by the immunoSEQ multiplex PCR assay. A mixture of 60 forward primers for TCR Vbeta segments and 13 reverse primers for TCR Jbeta segments was used in the multiplex PCR. Amplification of the CDR3 region of rearranged TCR beta genes was performed with a multiplex PCR assay on genomic DNA. The Illumina HiSeq System was used to sequence the amplified TCR beta libraries as 87-base-pair reads. The original methods were these. In a later analysis, roughly 80 million unique TCR beta chains were counted across the approximately 620 repertoires, and about 10 million of these chains were shared by at least two donors. A nearest-neighbor algorithm error-corrected the raw reads and collapsed the reads into unique sequences, merging closely related sequences to remove PCR and sequencing errors. Alignment of CDR3 sequences to IMGT reference sequences was used to assign V, D and J gene segments. Each retained sequence needed at least a six-nucleotide match to both a V gene segment and a J gene segment. Rearrangements were classified as productive when the CDR3 lacked stop codons and remained in frame with V and J, and all other rearrangements were classified as non-productive. Following IMGT convention, CDR3 was defined as the stretch from the second conserved V-encoded cysteine up to the conserved J-encoded phenylalanine. Sequences without an unambiguous match to a single V gene segment were excluded from the earlier analysis of approximately 600 of the donors. An earlier analysis of 587 of the donors called V segments functional above 56.7% productive rearrangements and segregating when the between-donor standard deviation exceeded 5%. A statistical classification framework was built to diagnose cytomegalovirus status from the catalog of TCR beta chain sequences. In a later analysis, V and J genes were assigned by comparing TCR nucleotide sequences against IMGT/GENE-DB human TR gene sequences. A later analysis assigned CDR3 sequences and most-parsimonious VDJ recombination scenarios with the TCRdist pipeline. In a later analysis, each TCR beta chain was defined by its CDR3 amino acid sequence together with its V-gene family, and reads without a unique V-gene family were excluded. As a way to deal with suspected cross-contamination and a sequencing artifact, a later analysis dropped approximately 590 nucleotide sequences that were highly shared and had low generation probability. In a later analysis, a clonal expansion index for each public chain was calculated from normalized within-repertoire ranks of inferred template counts. Generation probabilities in a later analysis came from a VDJ recombination model fitted to out-of-frame rearrangements, and those results were checked against IGoR. In a later analysis, TCR-TCR, TCR-HLA and TCR-CMV co-occurrence was scored with hypergeometric tests, and a repertoire-size bias correction was applied to TCR pairs. In a later analysis, false discovery rates were estimated by permuting HLA or CMV assignments 20 times. In a later analysis, co-occurring TCRs were grouped using DBSCAN, with TCRdist sequence similarity added in when clustering inside HLA-allele-positive subsets. Co-occurrence clustering excluded repertoires with fewer than 30,000 or more than 120,000 public chains, plus five with anomalous nucleotide sharing. Imported from immuneACCESS, the table was reduced by TCRdb to in-frame sequences with V and J called. These copies leave out some clones; in studies compared against another copy, an unresolved V gene accounts for under half, and the cause of the remainder is not known. V, J and clone size reflect that table, while D and trimming were determined from the DNA. The sample table contains roughly 100,000 clones; only one count was recorded for over 70% of them. The top ten constitute roughly 1.2% of the sample.

In total, approximately 610 healthy bone marrow donors made up the cohort. At the time of sampling, every cohort member was nominally healthy, though immune exposures that went unrecorded were likely present. The donor tested CMV seronegative, placing the donor among the 350 or so seronegative members of the cohort. Each donor provided a peripheral blood sample, and peripheral blood mononuclear cells were used for TCR beta sequencing. Genomic DNA extraction from the blood cell samples was performed with the Qiagen DNeasy Blood Extraction Kit. The germline V and J ends show losses of 1 base and 1 base respectively, and no gene match explains 5 bases of the junction. As encoded in the germline V gene (reference sequence), CDR1 is PRHDT while CDR2 is FYEKMQ. The CDR3 starts with the cysteine, ends with the phenylalanine, and has 17 residues. Only CDR3 DNA is held: 51 bases, read in frame from base 1.

The V gene is TRBV13 and the J gene is TRBJ2-1, and 9 junction bases match TRBD2. This TCR was sampled from a man aged 35 to 55 in good health and CMV-seronegative. The sample taken for sequencing was PBMCs. Read as DNA, the sequence is TGTGCCAGCAGCTTAGTTGATAGCGGGAGATCCTACAATGAGCAGTTCTTC. Its protein is CASSLVDSGRSYNEQFF.